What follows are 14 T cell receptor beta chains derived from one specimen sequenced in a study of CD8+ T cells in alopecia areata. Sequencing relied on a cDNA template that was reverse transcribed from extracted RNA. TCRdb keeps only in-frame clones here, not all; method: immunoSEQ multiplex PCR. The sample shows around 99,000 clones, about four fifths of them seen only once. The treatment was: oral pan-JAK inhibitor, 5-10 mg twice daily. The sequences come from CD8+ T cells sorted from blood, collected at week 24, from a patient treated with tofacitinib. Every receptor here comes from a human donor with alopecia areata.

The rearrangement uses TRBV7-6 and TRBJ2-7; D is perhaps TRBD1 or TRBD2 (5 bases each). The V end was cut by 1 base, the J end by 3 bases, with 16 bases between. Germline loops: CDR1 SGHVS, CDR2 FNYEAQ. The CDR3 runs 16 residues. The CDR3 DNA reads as TGTGCCAGCAGCTTAGTAGTTGGGACCCCAGGCTACGAGCAGTACTTC. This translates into CASSLVVGTPGYEQYF.

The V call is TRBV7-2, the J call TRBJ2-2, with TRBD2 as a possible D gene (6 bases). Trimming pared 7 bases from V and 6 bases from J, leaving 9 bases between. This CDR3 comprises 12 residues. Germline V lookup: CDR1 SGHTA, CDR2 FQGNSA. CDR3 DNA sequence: TGTGCCAGCAATTGGGGGGCCGGGGAGCTGTTTTTT. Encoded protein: CASNWGAGELFF.

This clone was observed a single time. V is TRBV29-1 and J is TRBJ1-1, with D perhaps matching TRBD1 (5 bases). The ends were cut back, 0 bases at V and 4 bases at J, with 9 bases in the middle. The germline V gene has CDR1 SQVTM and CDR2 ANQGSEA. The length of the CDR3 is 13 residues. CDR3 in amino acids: CSVEDEGFTEAFF. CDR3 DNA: TGCAGCGTTGAAGATGAGGGGTTCACTGAAGCTTTCTTT. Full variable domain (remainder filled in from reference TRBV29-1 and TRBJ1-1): SAVISQKPSRDICQRGTSLTIQCQVDSQVTMMFWYRQQPGQSLTLIATANQGSEATYESGFVIDKFPISRPNLTFSTLTVSNMSPEDSSIYLCSVEDEGFTEAFFGQGTRLTVV.

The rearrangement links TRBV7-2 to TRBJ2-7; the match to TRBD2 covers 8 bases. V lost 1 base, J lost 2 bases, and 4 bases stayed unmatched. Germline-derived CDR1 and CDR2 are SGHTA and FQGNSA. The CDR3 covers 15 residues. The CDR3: CASSLGSGGTYEQYF. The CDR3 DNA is TGTGCCAGCAGCTTAGGAAGCGGGGGAACCTACGAGCAGTACTTC.

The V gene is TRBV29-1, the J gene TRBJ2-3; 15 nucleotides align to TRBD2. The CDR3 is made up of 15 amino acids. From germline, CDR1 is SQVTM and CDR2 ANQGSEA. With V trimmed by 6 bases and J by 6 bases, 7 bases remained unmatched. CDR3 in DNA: TGCAGCGTAGATGGACTAGCGGGGGGGCAGGATACGCAGTATTTT. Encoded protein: CSVDGLAGGQDTQYF.

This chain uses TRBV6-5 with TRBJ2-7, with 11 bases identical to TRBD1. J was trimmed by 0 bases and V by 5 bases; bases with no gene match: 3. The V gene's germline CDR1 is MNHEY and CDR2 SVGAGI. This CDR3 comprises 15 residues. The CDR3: CASSMGQGGSYEQYF. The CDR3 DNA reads TGTGCCAGCAGTATGGGACAGGGGGGCTCCTACGAGCAGTACTTC.

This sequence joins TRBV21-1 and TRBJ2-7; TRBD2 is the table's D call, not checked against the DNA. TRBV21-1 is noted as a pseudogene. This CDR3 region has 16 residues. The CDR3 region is CASSKARIPTAYEQYF. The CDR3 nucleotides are TGTGCCAGCAGCAAAGCGAGGATCCCCACGGCCTACGAGCAGTACTTC.

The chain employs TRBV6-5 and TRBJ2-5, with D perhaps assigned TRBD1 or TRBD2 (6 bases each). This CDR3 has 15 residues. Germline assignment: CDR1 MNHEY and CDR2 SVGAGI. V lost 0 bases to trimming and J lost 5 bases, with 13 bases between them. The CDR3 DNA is TGTGCCAGCAGTTACTCTATGGGGGGCGTGGAGACCCAGTACTTC. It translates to CASSYSMGGVETQYF.

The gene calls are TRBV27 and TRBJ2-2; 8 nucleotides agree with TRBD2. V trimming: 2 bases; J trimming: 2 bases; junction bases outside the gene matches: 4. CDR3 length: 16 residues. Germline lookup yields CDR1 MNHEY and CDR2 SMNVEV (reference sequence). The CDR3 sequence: CASSLDSGANTGELFF. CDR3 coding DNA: TGTGCCAGCAGTTTAGATAGCGGGGCCAACACCGGGGAGCTGTTTTTT.

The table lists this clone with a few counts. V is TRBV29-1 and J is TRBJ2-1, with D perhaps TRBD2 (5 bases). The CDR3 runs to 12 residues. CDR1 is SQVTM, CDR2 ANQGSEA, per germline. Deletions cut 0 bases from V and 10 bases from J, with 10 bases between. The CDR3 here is CSVEETREEQFF. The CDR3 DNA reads TGCAGCGTTGAAGAGACGAGGGAAGAGCAGTTCTTC.

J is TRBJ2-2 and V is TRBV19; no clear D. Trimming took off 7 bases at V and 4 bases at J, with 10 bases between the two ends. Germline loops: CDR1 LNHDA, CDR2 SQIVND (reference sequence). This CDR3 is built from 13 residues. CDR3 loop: CASMDGFTGELFF. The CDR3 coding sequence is TGTGCCAGTATGGATGGATTCACCGGGGAGCTGTTTTTT.

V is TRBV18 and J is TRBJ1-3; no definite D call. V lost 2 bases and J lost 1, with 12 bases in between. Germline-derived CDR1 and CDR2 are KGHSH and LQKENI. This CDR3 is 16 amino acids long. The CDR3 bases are TGTGCCAGCTCACCAAGCGACGAGGGATCTGGAAACACCATATATTTT. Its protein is CASSPSDEGSGNTIYF.

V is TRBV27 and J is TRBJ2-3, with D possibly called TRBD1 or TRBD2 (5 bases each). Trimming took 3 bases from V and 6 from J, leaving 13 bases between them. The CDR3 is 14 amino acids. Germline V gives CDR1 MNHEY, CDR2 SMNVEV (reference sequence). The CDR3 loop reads CASSLGVLSDTQYF. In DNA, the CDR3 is TGTGCCAGCAGTTTGGGGGTTTTATCGGATACGCAGTATTTT.

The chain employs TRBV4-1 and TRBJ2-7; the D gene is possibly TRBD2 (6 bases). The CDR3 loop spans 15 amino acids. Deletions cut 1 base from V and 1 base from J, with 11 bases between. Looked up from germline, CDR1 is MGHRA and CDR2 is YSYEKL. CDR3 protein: CASSQGWRESYEQYF. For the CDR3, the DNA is TGCGCCAGCAGCCAAGGATGGAGGGAGTCCTACGAGCAGTACTTC.